These 5 T cell receptor beta chains share one sample of origin, sequenced in a study of response to subunit inactivated influenza vaccine. TCRdb independently ran MiXCR on the RT-PCR reads; one entry per CDR3 protein. The table has around 480,000 distinct CDR3 sequences, 9.5% to 12% seen once. Sequenced here: PBMCs from blood, sampled 45 days after vaccination. The receptors derive from a man aged 50-59 years who received an inactivated influenza vaccine.

This clonotype was observed at least ten times. The gene calls are TRBV20-1 and TRBJ1-6; maybe TRBD1 (6 bases). Trimming shortened V by 6 bases and J by 0 bases, and 9 bases separated the two germline ends. Per germline, CDR1 DFQATT and CDR2 SNEGSKA (reference sequence). The length of the CDR3 is 14 residues. The CDR3: CSATDSSYNSPLHF. The CDR3 bases are TGCAGTGCCACGGACAGCTCCTATAATTCACCCCTCCACTTT.

This clonotype was detected many times. The rearrangement joins TRBV19 to TRBJ2-1, with 7 positions matching TRBD1. V was clipped by 7 bases and J by 6 bases; unmatched bases: 12. The length of the CDR3 is 15 residues. Germline V CDR1 and CDR2: LNHDA, SQIVND (reference sequence). The CDR3: CASTPGRGPGNEQFF. In DNA, the CDR3 is TGTGCCAGTACCCCCGGTAGGGGGCCGGGCAATGAGCAGTTCTTC.

The chain has TRBV12-3 or TRBV12-4 and TRBJ1-5; a possible D gene is TRBD1 (6 bases). The V end lost 2 bases, the J end lost 7 bases, and 12 bases lay between the germline ends. The CDR3 runs 14 residues. The CDR3 region is CASSLTRGRQPQHF. CDR3 nucleotide sequence: TGTGCCAGCAGTTTAACCAGGGGTAGGCAGCCCCAGCATTTT.

This clonotype appeared a few times. The chain uses TRBV6-2 or TRBV6-3 and TRBJ1-1; D is perhaps TRBD1 (5 bases). This CDR3 comprises 12 residues. Germline CDR1 reads MNHEY; CDR2 reads SVGEGT. With 4 bases removed from V and 10 bases from J, the gap between germline ends came to 13 bases. The CDR3 DNA reads TGTGCCAGCAGTTCACCGGGACGCCGAGCTTTCTTT. It codes for CASSSPGRRAFF.

This clonotype showed up many times. The V gene is TRBV20-1, the J gene TRBJ2-5; D is uncertain. Germline CDR1 is DFQATT and CDR2 is SNEGSKA (reference sequence). V was trimmed by 2 bases and J by 5 bases, leaving 12 bases between them. This CDR3 is 13 amino acids long. In DNA, the CDR3 is TGCAGTGCTAGATGGCCATACCCGGAGACCCAGTACTTC. Amino acids: CSARWPYPETQYF.